The 29 T cell receptor beta chains below come from one sample, sequenced in a study of T cell repertoires in ileal Crohn's disease. Profiling relied on immunoSEQ multiplex PCR, and the TCRdb table lists in-frame clones only, not all of them. The sample gives about 7,400 clones, roughly 80% of which show up once; approximately 5% is in the top ten. Sequenced input: ileal tissue. Receptors were obtained from an adult with Crohn's disease.

The J gene is TRBJ2-7, the V gene TRBV5-6; TRBD1 aligns across 10 bases. The CDR3 runs 15 residues. The V and J ends lost 2 bases and 4 bases, in that order; junction bases with no gene match: 6. Germline V gene lookup returns CDR1 SGHDT and CDR2 YYEEEE. The CDR3 loop is CASSFGQGEGYEQYF. The CDR3 nucleotides are TGTGCCAGCAGCTTCGGACAGGGGGAAGGGTACGAGCAGTACTTC.

The chain uses TRBV7-9 and TRBJ1-2; 10 nucleotides agree with TRBD1. The length of the CDR3 is 14 residues. V gave up 1 base and J gave up 13 bases; unmatched junction bases: 9. The germline CDR1 and CDR2 sequences are SEHNR and FQNEAQ (reference sequence). CDR3 protein: CASSLGGQGSYRTF. CDR3 DNA: TGTGCCAGCAGCTTAGGGGGACAGGGGTCATATCGCACCTTC. The full variable domain, completed using reference TRBV7-9 and TRBJ1-2, is DTGVSQNPRHKITKRGQNVTFRCDPISEHNRLYWYRQTLGQGPEFLTYFQNEAQLEKSRLLSDRFSAERPKGSFSTLEIQRTEQGDSAMYLCASSLGGQGSYRTFGSGTRLTVV.

This chain joins TRBV5-1 and TRBJ2-7; 10 bases agree with TRBD1. There are 16 residues in the CDR3. The trim removed 4 bases at V and 0 bases at J, leaving 7 bases unmatched. Germline V gene data show CDR1 as SGHRS and CDR2 as YFSETQ. The CDR3 nucleotides read TGCGCCAGCAGCCCGAGGGGGACAGGGGCCTCCTACGAGCAGTACTTC. This gives the protein CASSPRGTGASYEQYF. Full variable domain (remainder filled in from reference TRBV5-1 and TRBJ2-7): KAGVTQTPRYLIKTRGQQVTLSCSPISGHRSVSWYQQTPGQGLQFLFEYFSETQRNKGNFPGRFSGRQFSNSRSEMNVSTLELGDSALYLCASSPRGTGASYEQYFGPGTRLTVT.

The chain is built from TRBV30 and TRBJ1-1; 8 nucleotides match TRBD1. Germline CDR1 is GTSNPN and CDR2 is SVGIG (reference sequence). This CDR3 spans 14 amino acids. The junction had 5 bases not matched to a gene; V was cut back by 5 bases and J by 0 bases. For the CDR3, the DNA is TGTGCCTGGCAAAGGACAGGGATGAACACTGAAGCTTTCTTT. As protein: CAWQRTGMNTEAFF.

Here the CDR3 reads CASSLVGGGADEQFF. The DNA for the CDR3 is TGTGCCAGCAGCTTAGTTGGCGGCGGAGCGGATGAGCAGTTCTTC. The rearrangement links TRBV7-2 to TRBJ2-1; tentatively, D is TRBD2 (5 bases). V was shortened by 1 base and J by 8 bases, with 15 bases between the two germline ends. This CDR3 has 15 residues. Looked up from germline, CDR1 is SGHTA and CDR2 is FQGNSA. Combining the CDR3 with reference TRBV7-2 and TRBJ2-1 gives the whole variable domain GAGVSQSPSNKVTEKGKDVELRCDPISGHTALYWYRQSLGQGLEFLIYFQGNSAPDKSGLPSDRFSAERTGGSVSTLTIQRTQQEDSAVYLCASSLVGGGADEQFFGPGTRLTVL.

The genes are TRBV7-9 and TRBJ1-2; 9 positions match TRBD1. CDR1 is SEHNR, CDR2 FQNEAQ, per germline (reference sequence). Trimming at V came to 5 bases and at J to 4 bases, leaving 8 bases not matched to a gene. This CDR3 contains 15 residues. The CDR3 coding sequence is TGTGCCAGCAGCCCATGGGACAGGGCGTCCTATGGCTACACCTTC. Translated: CASSPWDRASYGYTF. Full variable domain (rest looked up from reference TRBV7-9 and TRBJ1-2): DTGVSQNPRHKITKRGQNVTFRCDPISEHNRLYWYRQTLGQGPEFLTYFQNEAQLEKSRLLSDRFSAERPKGSFSTLEIQRTEQGDSAMYLCASSPWDRASYGYTFGSGTRLTVV.

This clone was seen only a few times. The chain carries TRBV6-5 and TRBJ2-2; tentatively, D is TRBD1 (5 bases). Germline CDR1 and CDR2: MNHEY and SVGAGI. CDR3 length: 14 amino acids. Trimming took 10 bases from V and 0 from J, leaving 12 bases between them. The CDR3 sequence is CATTQGTNTGELFF. The CDR3 nucleotides are TGTGCCACTACCCAGGGCACGAACACCGGGGAGCTGTTTTTT.

The rearrangement links TRBV5-1 to TRBJ2-3; D perhaps matches TRBD1 (5 bases). V lost 0 bases, J lost 3 bases, and 11 bases lay in between. The V gene's germline CDR1 is SGHRS and CDR2 YFSETQ. The CDR3 is 15 amino acids. CDR3 residues: CASSLVGRETDTQYF. The DNA of the CDR3 is TGCGCCAGCAGCTTGGTCGGCAGGGAAACAGATACGCAGTATTTT.

The chain carries TRBV20-1 and TRBJ2-5; the D is unclear. CDR1 is DFQATT and CDR2 is SNEGSKA in the germline V gene (reference sequence). The V and J ends lost 6 bases and 5 bases respectively, with 10 bases between them. This CDR3 region has 11 residues. The CDR3 loop reads CSAQAWETQYF. Written as DNA, the CDR3 is TGCAGTGCCCAAGCTTGGGAGACCCAGTACTTC.

This clone was seen only once. This chain connects TRBV10-3 to TRBJ1-1; D remains ambiguous. Between the trimmed V and J ends, which lost 8 bases and 1 base, there was a span of 11 bases. Germline lookup yields CDR1 ENHRY and CDR2 SYGVKD. The CDR3 has 13 amino acids. CDR3 in amino acids: CAIAHEQNTEAFF. CDR3 DNA sequence: TGTGCCATCGCCCACGAACAGAACACTGAAGCTTTCTTT.

This clone appeared once. V is TRBV4-2 and J is TRBJ2-7, with 7 bases matching TRBD1. The better agreement between TRBJ2-1 and the DNA end casts doubt on the J call. This CDR3 has 15 amino acids. Germline CDR1 reads LGHNA; CDR2 reads YNFKEQ. CDR3 nucleotide sequence: TGTGCCAGCAGCCAGGCCCCGGGACAGCAAAATGAGCAGTTCTTC. Amino acids: CASSQAPGQQNEQFF.

The rearrangement links TRBV6-5 to TRBJ2-7, with D possibly being TRBD2 (6 bases). The V gene lost 0 bases and the J gene lost 3 bases, with 12 bases spanning the gap. This CDR3 contains 15 residues. Germline V gives CDR1 MNHEY, CDR2 SVGAGI. CDR3 protein: CASSYSGGRNYEQYF. CDR3 nucleotide sequence: TGTGCCAGCAGTTACTCAGGTGGGAGGAACTACGAGCAGTACTTC.

DNA of the CDR3: TGTGCCAGTAAAGGGGCCATCTCTGGAAACACCATATATTTT. Protein product: CASKGAISGNTIYF. The V and J genes are TRBV25-1 and TRBJ1-3; possible D gene TRBD1, 5 bases. CDR1 is MGHDK, CDR2 SYGVNS, per germline. V dropped 9 bases and J dropped 0 bases, with 12 bases sitting between them. The CDR3 is 14 amino acids.

The chain couples TRBV11-1 to TRBJ2-7; D uncertain. This CDR3 is 13 amino acids long. Germline V CDR1 and CDR2: SGHAT, FQDESV (reference sequence). Deletions cut 3 bases from V and 3 bases from J, with 9 bases between. The CDR3 region is CASSFSVLYEQYF. The CDR3 region has the DNA TGTGCCAGCAGCTTCAGCGTACTCTACGAGCAGTACTTC.

The J gene is TRBJ1-1, the V gene TRBV5-1, with 8 bases aligning to TRBD1. The CDR3 loop spans 15 amino acids. Germline trimming cut 1 base from V and 6 bases from J; bases unmatched to any gene: 8. The germline CDR1 and CDR2 sequences are SGHRS and YFSETQ. The CDR3 DNA sequence: TGCGCCAGCAGCTTGAAAGGACAGGGCGGTTCTGAAGCTTTCTTT. Its translation: CASSLKGQGGSEAFF. Full variable domain (outside the CDR3, taken from reference TRBV5-1 and TRBJ1-1): KAGVTQTPRYLIKTRGQQVTLSCSPISGHRSVSWYQQTPGQGLQFLFEYFSETQRNKGNFPGRFSGRQFSNSRSEMNVSTLELGDSALYLCASSLKGQGGSEAFFGQGTRLTVV.

The sample holds one count of this clone. V is TRBV19 and J is TRBJ1-5; 11 nucleotides line up with TRBD1. The V and J ends lost 3 bases and 4 bases, in that order; junction bases with no gene match: 11. This CDR3 has 18 amino acids. The germline CDR1 and CDR2 sequences are LNHDA and SQIVND (reference sequence). CDR3 sequence: CASSMNTGTGGFNQPQHF. In nucleotides, the CDR3 is TGTGCCAGTAGTATGAATACCGGGACAGGGGGATTTAATCAGCCCCAGCATTTT.

This chain links TRBV11-3 with TRBJ2-7; 8 bases align to TRBD2. V trimming: 3 bases; J trimming: 3 bases; junction bases outside the gene matches: 7. Looked up from germline, CDR1 is SGHNT and CDR2 is YENEEA. The CDR3 loop spans 15 amino acids. The CDR3 here is CASSFGAGGNYEQYF. CDR3 DNA: TGTGCCAGCAGCTTTGGGGCGGGGGGAAACTACGAGCAGTACTTC.

The rearrangement links TRBV11-2 to TRBJ1-1; D is perhaps TRBD1 (6 bases). There are 13 residues in the CDR3. Between the trimmed V and J ends, which lost 3 bases and 4 bases, there was a span of 9 bases. CDR1 SGHAT and CDR2 FQNNGV come from the germline V gene. As DNA, the CDR3 is TGTGCCAGCAGCTTGGACAGTCCCACTGAAGCTTTCTTT. It codes for CASSLDSPTEAFF.

The chain couples TRBV4-1 to TRBJ1-2, with a weak D call TRBD1 (6 bases). The CDR3 is made up of 15 amino acids. CDR1 is MGHRA, CDR2 YSYEKL, per germline. The V end was cut by 0 bases, the J end by 5 bases, with 13 bases between. The CDR3 DNA reads TGCGCCAGCAGCCAAGATTGGTGGCAGGGGTATGGCTACACCTTC. The encoded protein is CASSQDWWQGYGYTF.

This clone was seen only once. The gene calls are TRBV7-3 and TRBJ1-6, with 7 bases that match TRBD1. Germline CDR1 is SGHTA and CDR2 is FQGTGA. This CDR3 spans 14 amino acids. V trimming: 4 bases; J trimming: 6 bases; junction bases outside the gene matches: 3. CDR3 loop: CASSSGTANSPLHF. CDR3 bases: TGTGCCAGCAGCTCCGGGACAGCTAATTCACCCCTCCACTTT. The variable domain in full, with the rest retrieved from reference TRBV7-3 and TRBJ1-6, is GAGVSQTPSNKVTEKGKYVELRCDPISGHTALYWYRQSLGQGPEFLIYFQGTGAADDSGLPNDRFFAVRPEGSVSTLKIQRTERGDSAVYLCASSSGTANSPLHFGNGTRLTVT.

This chain joins TRBV11-3 and TRBJ1-1; possible D gene TRBD1, 5 bases. V was cut by 5 bases and J by 4 bases, with 17 bases left in between. Germline CDR1 is SGHNT and CDR2 is YENEEA. The CDR3 spans 15 residues. The CDR3 bases are TGTGCCAGCAGCGCCATGGGGGGTTCGGGCACTGAAGCTTTCTTT. It is translated as CASSAMGGSGTEAFF.

Written as DNA, the CDR3 is TGTGCCAGCAGTGACTCGAGCGGGAGGGCCACAGATACGCAGTATTTT. Translated, it gives CASSDSSGRATDTQYF. This chain uses TRBV6-4 with TRBJ2-3; 10 nucleotides align to TRBD2. The CDR3 loop spans 16 amino acids. V shed 0 bases and J 2 bases; nucleotides not matched to a gene: 2. CDR1 is MRHNA, CDR2 SNTAGT, per germline.

The rearrangement joins TRBV5-6 to TRBJ2-5; 7 bases align to TRBD1. CDR3 size: 13 residues. The J segment lost 3 bases and the V segment lost 2 bases, leaving 1 base of the junction unmatched. In germline, CDR1 is SGHDT, CDR2 YYEEEE. For the CDR3, the DNA is TGTGCCAGCAGCTTCACAGGGGAAGAGACCCAGTACTTC. This translates into CASSFTGEETQYF.

V and J are TRBV10-3 and TRBJ2-7, with TRBD1 matching 9 bases. The V gene end was trimmed by 0 bases and the J gene end by 5 bases; junction bases not matched to a gene: 11. The V gene's germline CDR1 is ENHRY and CDR2 SYGVKD. The CDR3 has 17 amino acids. CDR3 DNA: TGTGCCATCAGTGAGTCTTCCAGGACAGGGGCGAAGAACGAGCAGTACTTC. It encodes CAISESSRTGAKNEQYF.

This clone was recorded a few times. V gene TRBV11-2 combines with J gene TRBJ2-1; 9 nucleotides match TRBD1. The J segment lost 5 bases and the V segment lost 3 bases, leaving 5 bases of the junction unmatched. Germline V CDR1 and CDR2: SGHAT, FQNNGV. This CDR3 contains 15 residues. The CDR3 is CASSFTGGSNNEQFF. The CDR3 DNA reads as TGTGCCAGCAGCTTCACAGGGGGCTCTAACAATGAGCAGTTCTTC.

The chain is built from TRBV4-1 and TRBJ1-2, with TRBD1 as a possible D gene (6 bases). The V gene lost 3 bases and the J gene lost 0 bases, with 11 bases spanning the gap. In germline, CDR1 is MGHRA, CDR2 YSYEKL. The CDR3 totals 15 residues. The CDR3 reads CASSQRQEPNYGYTF. CDR3 nucleotides: TGCGCCAGCAGCCAGAGACAGGAACCTAACTATGGCTACACCTTC.

The chain employs TRBV6-5 and TRBJ1-2; D unclear. This CDR3 contains 13 residues. The germline gives CDR1 MNHEY, CDR2 SVGAGI. V was shortened by 2 bases and J by 8 bases, with 12 bases between the two germline ends. The CDR3 sequence: CASSYEAARGYTF. As DNA, the CDR3 is TGTGCCAGCAGTTACGAGGCAGCGAGGGGCTACACCTTC.

The chain links TRBV25-1 to TRBJ2-5; 7 bases line up with TRBD1. The assigned J gene may be wrong: the sequence end matches TRBJ2-7 better. CDR1 and CDR2 from the germline V gene are MGHDK and SYGVNS. The CDR3 runs 15 residues. DNA for the CDR3: TGTGCCAGCGAAGTTGCCGGGGACAGAGGCTACGAGCAGTACTTC. It codes for CASEVAGDRGYEQYF.

The V call is TRBV27, the J call TRBJ2-3; D may be TRBD1 (6 bases). Trimming pared 5 bases from V and 3 bases from J, leaving 15 bases between. The CDR3 extends over 15 amino acids. Germline CDR1 is MNHEY and CDR2 is SMNVEV (reference sequence). In DNA, the CDR3 is TGTGCCAGCAGTAACGACAGGACACTTACAGATACGCAGTATTTT. Translation gives CASSNDRTLTDTQYF.